The rows below give T cell receptor beta chains drawn from one sample of a study of cytomegalovirus exposure and HLA in healthy donors. The repertoire was sequenced with immunoSEQ multiplex PCR; TCRdb's copy has only in-frame clones and lacks some. The sample's table shows about 74,000 clones. The sequencing input was PBMCs. All receptors derive from a female donor in good health and CMV-seropositive. CDR3s include the opening cysteine and the closing phenylalanine or tryptophan. The D gene is left open where the match is weak. Size values are once, few and many counts, or a class for expanded clones, and some rows have none.

NA | NA | TRBJ1-1 | TRBV18 | TGTGCCAGCTCACCAGGACAGACCAACACTGAAGCTTTCTTT | CASSPGQTNTEAFF
NA | TRBD1 | TRBJ2-6 | TRBV30 | TGTGCCTGGGATCATAGGGGGCAGGTTGTCTCTGGGGCCAACGTCCTGACTTTC | CAWDHRGQVVSGANVLTF
NA | NA | TRBJ2-7 | TRBV9 | TGTGCCAGCAGCCCCCGCCGGGACTCTCTGGGGGCCTACGAGCAGTACTTC | CASSPRRDSLGAYEQYF
NA | TRBD1 | TRBJ2-7 | TRBV6-6 | TGTGCCAGCAGTCAGGGGGCGCCCACCGCCTACGAGCAGTACTTC | CASSQGAPTAYEQYF
NA | NA | TRBJ2-1 | TRBV7-2 | TGTGCCAGCAGCTTAGGCAGCTCCTACAATGAGCAGTTCTTC | CASSLGSSYNEQFF
NA | TRBD1 | TRBJ1-5 | TRBV9 | TGTGCCAGCAGCATTCGGGACAGTCGGCGTCAGCCCCAGCATTTT | CASSIRDSRRQPQHF
hyperexpanded | NA | TRBJ1-1 | TRBV30 | TGTGCCGGTGGGGCTAGTTTCACTGAAGCTTTCTTT | CAGGASFTEAFF
NA | NA | TRBJ2-7 | TRBV28 | TGTGCCAGCAGTTTCGGGTTCTACGAGCAGTACTTC | CASSFGFYEQYF
NA | TRBD2 | TRBJ2-5 | TRBV7-2 | TGTGCCAGCAGCTGGGTAGCGGGGAAAGAGACCCAGTACTTC | CASSWVAGKETQYF
NA | TRBD2 | TRBJ2-7 | TRBV19 | TGTGCCAGTAGTCCCCTGACTAGCGGTCTAAGGGAGCAGTACTTC | CASSPLTSGLREQYF
NA | TRBD1 | TRBJ2-5 | TRBV5-5 | TGTGCCAGCAGCTTGTGGACAGGGGAAGAGACCCAGTACTTC | CASSLWTGEETQYF
NA | NA | TRBJ2-7 | TRBV18 | TGTGCCAGCTCTCCTACCGGACAGCACTACGAGCAGTACTTC | CASSPTGQHYEQYF
NA | NA | TRBJ1-6 | TRBV5-4 | TGTGCCAGCAGCCAAACAGGGAGCTCCTATAATTCACCCCTCCACTTT | CASSQTGSSYNSPLHF
NA | TRBD2 | TRBJ2-7 | TRBV23-1 | TGCGCCAGCAGTCAATCGCACGGGAGGGCCTACGAGCAGTACTTC | CASSQSHGRAYEQYF
NA | TRBD1 | TRBJ2-6 | TRBV5-5 | TGTGCCAGCAGCTCCCCGAGGGGGCTCTTCTTCTCTGGGGCCAACGTCCTGACTTTC | CASSSPRGLFFSGANVLTF
NA | TRBD2 | TRBJ2-7 | TRBV4-1 | TGCGCCAGCAGCCCCGGCCCGGGACTAGCGGGAGGGGGACTCTACGAGCAGTACTTC | CASSPGPGLAGGGLYEQYF
NA | TRBD2 | TRBJ2-7 | TRBV27 | TGTGCCAGCAGTCCGGGACTAGTAGGCTACGAGCAGTACTTC | CASSPGLVGYEQYF
NA | NA | TRBJ2-1 | TRBV7-9 | TGTGCCAGCAGATCGGGACTTAACTCCTACAATGAGCAGTTCTTC | CASRSGLNSYNEQFF
NA | NA | TRBJ1-2 | TRBV5-4 | TGTGCCAGCAGCTCGGGAACCCAAAACTATGGCTACACCTTC | CASSSGTQNYGYTF
NA | NA | TRBJ1-5 | TRBV28 | TGTGCCAGCAGCTGGGGCAGGGGAATCGATAGCAATCAGCCCCAGCATTTT | CASSWGRGIDSNQPQHF
NA | NA | TRBJ1-4 | TRBV6-1 | TGTGCCAGCATGAGGACTAGAAATGAAAAACTGTTTTTT | CASMRTRNEKLFF
NA | NA | TRBJ2-7 | TRBV4-1 | TGCGCCAGCAGCCAAGTTCACTCCGACTACGAGCAGTACTTC | CASSQVHSDYEQYF
NA | TRBD1 | TRBJ2-7 | TRBV5-1 | TGCGCCAGCAGCCTGAGGACAGGGAGTTACGAGCAGTACTTC | CASSLRTGSYEQYF
NA | NA | TRBJ2-7 | TRBV6-1 | TGTGCCAGCAGTGGCCAGGGGTCCGAGCAGTACTTC | CASSGQGSEQYF
NA | TRBD1 | TRBJ2-1 | TRBV12-5 | TGTGCTAGTGGTTTGTGGGGACAGGGGAACAATGAGCAGTTCTTC | CASGLWGQGNNEQFF
NA | TRBD2 | TRBJ2-7 | TRBV5-6 | TGTGCCAGCAGCTTTCCCGGACTAGCGAACGAGCAGTACTTC | CASSFPGLANEQYF
NA | NA | TRBJ1-6 | TRBV7-2 | TGTGCCAGCAGCTTACAGTATAATTCACCCCTCCACTTT | CASSLQYNSPLHF
NA | TRBD1 | TRBJ2-5 | TRBV9 | TGTGCCAGCAGCTCCTGGGACAGGGTGGCTGGTGAGACCCAGTACTTC | CASSSWDRVAGETQYF
NA | NA | TRBJ2-1 | TRBV19 | TGTGCCAGTAGTATAGACCCCCTACGGGGTCCCTACAATGAGCAGTTCTTC | CASSIDPLRGPYNEQFF
NA | NA | TRBJ1-4 | TRBV5-4 | TGTGCCTCAGGTGCAACTAATGAAAAACTGTTTTTT | CASGATNEKLFF
NA | NA | TRBJ1-1 | TRBV6-6 | TGTGCCAGCAGCCCTCGGGGGTCTAACACTGAAGCTTTCTTT | CASSPRGSNTEAFF
NA | NA | TRBJ2-7 | TRBV29-1 | TGCAGCGTTGTGGTCAACTCCTACGAGCAGTACTTC | CSVVVNSYEQYF
NA | TRBD2 | TRBJ2-1 | TRBV7-8 | TGTGCCAGCAGCCTTCCGGGACTAACCCTGTACAATGAGCAGTTCTTC | CASSLPGLTLYNEQFF
NA | NA | TRBJ2-3 | TRBV7-9 | TGTGCCAGCAGCCTGACAGGAGGATCCGATACGCAGTATTTT | CASSLTGGSDTQYF
NA | NA | TRBJ2-5 | TRBV19 | TGTGCCAGTAGTATCCAGCGTAGGGAGACCCAGTACTTC | CASSIQRRETQYF
NA | TRBD1 | TRBJ2-2 | TRBV9 | TGTGCCAGCAGCGTAGGACAGGGGGTTGCCGGGGAGCTGTTTTTT | CASSVGQGVAGELFF
NA | TRBD1 | TRBJ2-7 | TRBV9 | TGTGCCAGCAGCCCCCATGGGGGGACAGGGACCTACGAGCAGTACTTC | CASSPHGGTGTYEQYF
NA | TRBD1 | TRBJ1-1 | TRBV7-2 | TGTGCCAGCAGCCTGACAGGGGGAGGCACTGAAGCTTTCTTT | CASSLTGGGTEAFF
NA | NA | TRBJ2-7 | TRBV7-6 | TGTGCCAGCAGCTTAGCTCAGCGGTCCTACGAGCAGTACTTC | CASSLAQRSYEQYF
NA | NA | TRBJ1-1 | TRBV7-9 | TGTGCCAGCAGCTCGACTTTGGGGGGGAGATTGAACACTGAAGCTTTCTTT | CASSSTLGGRLNTEAFF
NA | NA | TRBJ2-5 | TRBV9 | TGTGCCAGCAGCGCCTGGGATCTCAGGGAACTGGGAGAGACCCAGTACTTC | CASSAWDLRELGETQYF
NA | NA | TRBJ1-2 | TRBV6-1 | TGTGCCAGCAGTGAAGCCGGATACAGGGATCTCAACTATGGCTACACCTTC | CASSEAGYRDLNYGYTF
NA | NA | TRBJ1-3 | TRBV30 | TGTGCCTGGATGGCCAGGGCTACTGGAAACACCATATATTTT | CAWMARATGNTIYF
NA | NA | TRBJ2-1 | TRBV2 | TGTGCCAGCAGGAGCAGGCTAGCAGCCTACAATGAGCAGTTCTTC | CASRSRLAAYNEQFF
NA | TRBD2 | TRBJ2-3 | TRBV5-1 | TGCGCCAGCAGCTTGAGGGGACTAGCAACAGATACGCAGTATTTT | CASSLRGLATDTQYF
NA | NA | TRBJ2-3 | TRBV27 | TGTGCCAGCCGGGACTCAAACACAGATACGCAGTATTTT | CASRDSNTDTQYF
NA | NA | TRBJ2-7 | TRBV29-1 | TGCAGCGCTTGTCGGACAGACTACGAGCAGTACTTC | CSACRTDYEQYF
NA | TRBD2 | TRBJ2-3 | TRBV6-5 | TGTGCCAGCAGTTCAAAGCGGGGGGTCGGAGATACGCAGTATTTT | CASSSKRGVGDTQYF
NA | TRBD2 | TRBJ2-1 | TRBV29-1 | TGCAGCGTTAGCGGGAGCGGGTACAATGAGCAGTTCTTC | CSVSGSGYNEQFF
NA | TRBD2 | TRBJ2-2 | TRBV6-1 | TGTGCCAGCAGTGCAATAGGGACTAGCAGGAACACCGGGGAGCTGTTTTTT | CASSAIGTSRNTGELFF
NA | NA | TRBJ2-2 | TRBV5-5 | TGTGCCAGCAGCTTGAGACAGACGTCCGGGGAGCTGTTTTTT | CASSLRQTSGELFF